A selection of T cell receptor beta chains follows, all from one sample in a study of OX40 agonist ivuxolimab in advanced cancers. The assay was immunoSEQ multiplex PCR, and TCRdb's table has in-frame clones only and misses some. Of fewer than 85,000 clones listed, roughly four fifths are singletons. Sequenced here: CD4+ or CD8+ T cells sorted from blood, sampled in a trial of the OX40 agonist ivuxolimab. All receptors derive from an adult with an advanced solid tumor such as melanoma, head and neck, liver or kidney cancer. CDR3s include the opening cysteine and the closing phenylalanine or tryptophan. D genes are given only for firm matches. Part of the rows lack a size; the others show once, few, many or a class for expanded clones.

j_call | v_call | clone_size | d_call | cdr3_nt | cdr3_aa
TRBJ1-1 | TRBV7-2 | few | . | TGTGCCAGCAGCTGGACCGGGGCCCGCACTGAAGCTTTCTTT | CASSWTGARTEAFF
TRBJ2-5 | TRBV18 | few | . | TGTGCCAGCTCACCAGACTCTCACGGGACCCAGTACTTC | CASSPDSHGTQYF
TRBJ1-2 | TRBV5-1 | . | . | TGCGCCAGCAGCTTGGACTCCAGGGGAAACCATGGCTACACCTTC | CASSLDSRGNHGYTF
TRBJ2-7 | TRBV2 | . | TRBD2 | TGTGCCAGCAGGGGGACTAGCGGGAGCATGGGGCAGTACTTC | CASRGTSGSMGQYF
TRBJ2-5 | TRBV28 | . | . | TGTGCCAGCAGTTTGGAAGAGACCCAGTACTTC | CASSLEETQYF
TRBJ2-7 | TRBV5-5 | once | . | TGTGCCAGCAGCTTGGTGCAGGGCCCCTACGAGCAGTACTTC | CASSLVQGPYEQYF
TRBJ1-5 | TRBV7-2 | . | . | TGTGCCAGCAGCTTAGGGACGTGGCAGCCCCAGCATTTT | CASSLGTWQPQHF
TRBJ2-6 | TRBV6-5 | . | . | TGTGCCAGCAGTTCCTGGGAGTCTGGGGCCAACGTCCTGACTTTC | CASSSWESGANVLTF
TRBJ1-4 | TRBV18 | . | . | TGTGCCAGCTCACCTAGACAGAATGAAAAACTGTTTTTT | CASSPRQNEKLFF
TRBJ1-2 | TRBV23-1 | . | . | TGCGCCAGCAGTCAAACCCCCACGACAGTGTATGGCTACACCTTC | CASSQTPTTVYGYTF
TRBJ2-7 | TRBV5-4 | . | . | TGTGCCAGCAGCTTGGGTCAGGGTGGTGGGAAGCAGTACTTC | CASSLGQGGGKQYF
TRBJ2-6 | TRBV5-4 | few | . | TGTGCCAGCAGCATCGCAGCGGATACGCTATTCCTGACTTTC | CASSIAADTLFLTF
TRBJ2-3 | TRBV18 | . | TRBD2 | TGTGCCAGCTCTCCCCGACTAGCGGGTAGCACAGATACGCAGTATTTT | CASSPRLAGSTDTQYF
TRBJ1-3 | TRBV18 | . | . | TGTGCCAGCTCACCACCCTCGGGACAAAGGAACACCATATATTTT | CASSPPSGQRNTIYF
TRBJ1-4 | TRBV15 | . | . | TGTGCCACCAGCAGAGATGCCAGGCCGGAAAATGAAAAACTGTTTTTT | CATSRDARPENEKLFF
TRBJ1-5 | TRBV5-1 | . | TRBD1 | TGCGCCAGCAGCACAGGGACAGGGAATCAGCCCCAGCATTTT | CASSTGTGNQPQHF
TRBJ1-5 | TRBV6-8 | . | TRBD1 | TGTGCCAGCAGTCGCAGGGGGTTGGACAATCAGCCCCAGCATTTT | CASSRRGLDNQPQHF
TRBJ2-5 | TRBV25-1 | . | . | TGTGCCAGCAGTGAATACCGGCAGGGGATGGAGACCCAGTACTTC | CASSEYRQGMETQYF
TRBJ2-3 | TRBV29-1 | . | TRBD2 | TGCAGCTTAACCTATCGCGGGGGGGGGCCTGATACGCAGTATTTT | CSLTYRGGGPDTQYF
TRBJ2-7 | TRBV7-2 | . | TRBD1 | TGTGCCAGCAGACCAACAGGGGGCGCGTTCCACGAGCAGTACTTC | CASRPTGGAFHEQYF